The following is a T cell receptor (beta chain) sequence with its context. The entry originates in a study of CD8 T cells in Susac syndrome. RNA totalling about 0.5 to 1 ug underwent reverse transcription with random hexamers. A multiplex approach, immunoSEQ multiplex PCR, amplified TCR beta CDR3 across 54 Vbeta and 13 Jbeta. MiXCR was run by TCRdb on the immunoSEQ multiplex PCR reads, yielding one entry per CDR3 protein. The sample consists of around 130,000 distinct CDR3 sequences, 96% of them appearing once. CDR1 and CDR2 from the germline V gene are SGDLS and YYNGEE. This CDR3 has 14 amino acids. Trimming stripped 4 bases from V and 0 bases from J, with 10 bases between. CD8+ and CD4+ blood T cells underwent TCR beta sequencing.

What was sequenced was CD4+ T cells from PBMCs. The TCR was taken from a human donor with Susac syndrome. The rearrangement joins TRBV9 to TRBJ1-1; D might be TRBD1 (6 bases). CDR3 DNA: TGTGCCAGCAGCCGGACAGATTTGAACACTGAAGCTTTCTTT. It translates to CASSRTDLNTEAFF.